Below, 30 T cell receptor beta chains from the same sample are listed, as sequenced in a study of blood T cell repertoires in COVID-19 (TCRdb year 2020). Library preparation used the immunoSEQ multiplex PCR assay. In TCRdb, the immuneACCESS table is reduced to in-frame sequences with V and J assigned. These tables do not hold every clone; where another copy was compared, an unresolved V gene accounts for under half, and the others remain unexplained. Present in this sample are 330,000 or so clones, 88% of which were seen just once. The leading ten clones occupy 0.85% to 1.3% of the sample. Sequenced sample: PBMCs or T cells enriched from blood (not recorded which). These receptors were collected from a woman in her 30s who had been exposed to COVID-19.

V usage is TRBV5-1 and J usage is TRBJ2-2; weak D call: TRBD2 (6 bases). This CDR3 comprises 14 residues. Trimming pared 4 bases from V and 4 bases from J, leaving 11 bases between. From germline, CDR1 is SGHRS and CDR2 YFSETQ. The CDR3 DNA is TGCGCCAGCAGCGCCCAGGGAGGCACCGGGGAGCTGTTTTTT. The encoded protein is CASSAQGGTGELFF.

The chain has TRBV28 and TRBJ1-2; 8 bases agree with TRBD1. The junction had 8 bases not matched to a gene; V was cut back by 0 bases and J by 8 bases. The germline V gene has CDR1 MDHEN and CDR2 SYDVKM. This CDR3 has 15 residues. CDR3: CASSLWTGEEGGYTF. The CDR3 nucleotides read TGTGCCAGCAGTTTATGGACAGGGGAAGAGGGGGGCTACACCTTC.

The chain couples TRBV27 to TRBJ2-7; perhaps TRBD2 as D (6 bases). The CDR3 has 15 amino acids. Germline CDR1 MNHEY, CDR2 SMNVEV (reference sequence). The germline V and J ends were trimmed by 6 bases and 7 bases, with 22 bases remaining between them. The CDR3: CASSPSRLATGEQYF. For the CDR3, the DNA is TGTGCCAGCAGCCCATCCCGGCTAGCGACGGGGGAGCAGTACTTC.

This chain links TRBV28 with TRBJ2-3; tentatively, D is TRBD2 (5 bases). This CDR3 contains 18 residues. The germline V and J ends were trimmed by 3 bases and 0 bases, with 19 bases remaining between them. From germline, CDR1 is MDHEN and CDR2 SYDVKM. CDR3 in DNA: TGTGCCAGCAGTTTGGCGGGTCCCTCACCTTCTAGCACAGATACGCAGTATTTT. It translates to CASSLAGPSPSSTDTQYF.

The chain recombines TRBV28 with TRBJ2-1, with 7 bases identical to TRBD1. The CDR3 loop spans 14 amino acids. V dropped 7 bases and J dropped 4; count of bases not matched to a gene: 7. CDR1 and CDR2 (germline): MDHEN, SYDVKM. The DNA of the CDR3 is TGTGCCAGCATTGCTCGGGGACAGTACAATGAGCAGTTCTTC. Translated: CASIARGQYNEQFF.

CDR3 coding DNA: TGTGCTAGTGGCTTCGACAGGGGCCGTCAGCCCCAGCATTTT. Translating gives CASGFDRGRQPQHF. The chain joins TRBV12-5 to TRBJ1-5; 8 bases are shared with TRBD1. There are 14 residues in the CDR3. Germline-derived CDR1 and CDR2 are LGHNT and FRNRAP. V was clipped by 6 bases and J by 6 bases; unmatched bases: 7.

For this clone: This same CDR3 is encoded by further DNA sequences in the sample. V and J are TRBV5-1 and TRBJ1-2, with 7 bases identical to TRBD1. Trimming took 0 bases from V and 8 from J; bases not matched to a gene: 4. There are 13 residues in the CDR3. Germline loops: CDR1 SGHRS, CDR2 YFSETQ. As DNA, the CDR3 is TGCGCCAGCAGCTTGGAGGGGGCAGACGGCTACACCTTC. The encoded protein is CASSLEGADGYTF.

CDR3 region: CASSVGQPGSYEQYF. The CDR3 nucleotides read TGTGCCAGTAGTGTCGGACAGCCCGGATCCTACGAGCAGTACTTC. The chain combines TRBV19 with TRBJ2-7; D is possibly TRBD1 (6 bases). Germline loops: CDR1 LNHDA, CDR2 SQIVND (reference sequence). The CDR3 is 15 amino acids. Trimming pared 5 bases from V and 1 base from J, leaving 15 bases between. The full variable domain, rest sourced from reference TRBV19 and TRBJ2-7, is DGGITQSPKYLFRKEGQNVTLSCEQNLNHDAMYWYRQDPGQGLRLIYYSQIVNDFQKGDIAEGYSVSREKKESFPLTVTSAQKNPTAFYLCASSVGQPGSYEQYFGPGTRLTVT.

This clone was counted only a few times. No DNA is shown, since the ends of the CDR3 on it are uncertain; the CDR3 is the one TCRdb lists. This chain joins TRBV12-2 and TRBJ1-2; TRBD1 is taken as the D call from the table, unchecked against the DNA. TRBV12-2 is labeled a pseudogene. The CDR3 contains 13 residues when both ends are counted. Here the CDR3 reads CASRFVAGGIYTF.

The chain carries TRBV19 and TRBJ2-7; the match to TRBD2 covers 13 bases. V dropped 4 bases and J dropped 9; count of bases not matched to a gene: 12. Germline V gene lookup returns CDR1 LNHDA and CDR2 SQIVND (reference sequence). The length of the CDR3 is 16 residues. The CDR3 DNA reads as TGTGCCAGTAGTACCCGACGGACTAGCGGGAGAGGGGGGCAGTACTTC. Translation gives CASSTRRTSGRGGQYF.

The chain recombines TRBV29-1 with TRBJ1-2; TRBD1 matches at 10 bases. This CDR3 region has 14 residues. Germline V CDR1 and CDR2: SQVTM, ANQGSEA. V was clipped by 5 bases and J by 8 bases; unmatched bases: 11. The CDR3, as DNA: TGCAGCGTTCCATTGGGGGACAGGGGAAACGGCTACACCTTC. It translates to CSVPLGDRGNGYTF. Full variable domain (outside the CDR3, taken from reference TRBV29-1 and TRBJ1-2): SAVISQKPSRDICQRGTSLTIQCQVDSQVTMMFWYRQQPGQSLTLIATANQGSEATYESGFVIDKFPISRPNLTFSTLTVSNMSPEDSSIYLCSVPLGDRGNGYTFGSGTRLTVV.

This clone was picked up a small number of times. The rearrangement joins TRBV7-9 to TRBJ1-1, with D uncertain. CDR3 size: 13 residues. The germline V gene encodes CDR1 SEHNR and CDR2 FQNEAQ (reference sequence). With 3 bases removed from V and 3 bases from J, the gap between germline ends came to 8 bases. CDR3 sequence (DNA): TGTGCCAGCAGCTTCGGGGAGGACACTGAAGCTTTCTTT. Its translation is CASSFGEDTEAFF.

The rearrangement uses TRBV18 and TRBJ1-2; the match to TRBD1 covers 7 bases. Germline V lookup: CDR1 KGHSH, CDR2 LQKENI. The V gene end was trimmed by 6 bases and the J gene end by 4 bases; junction bases not matched to a gene: 17. The CDR3 covers 17 residues. The CDR3 nucleotides are TGTGCCAGCTCGTCCGGGACAGCCGGATCTGGGGCCTATGGCTACACCTTC. As protein: CASSSGTAGSGAYGYTF.

The chain uses TRBV21-1 and TRBJ1-2; the D call in the table, TRBD1, was not verified against the DNA. TRBV21-1 is a pseudogene locus. This CDR3 is built from 15 residues. CDR3 residues: CASSLRDIRNYGYTF. DNA of the CDR3: TGTGCCAGCAGCCTCCGGGACATCCGAAACTATGGCTACACCTTC.

The chain couples TRBV6-2 or TRBV6-3 to TRBJ2-5; 8 bases are a match to TRBD2. The CDR3 totals 16 residues. V dropped 2 bases and J dropped 4; count of bases not matched to a gene: 9. The germline gives CDR1 MNHEY, CDR2 SVGEGT. The CDR3 DNA is TGTGCCAGCAGTTACCCCTCTGGCGGGAGGCGAGAGACCCAGTACTTC. It specifies CASSYPSGGRRETQYF.

This rearrangement joins TRBV28 to TRBJ2-7; 7 bases fit TRBD2. This CDR3 is built from 15 residues. V was clipped by 4 bases and J by 2 bases; unmatched bases: 8. Germline V lookup: CDR1 MDHEN, CDR2 SYDVKM. The CDR3 sequence is CASSWGGEGTYEQYF. CDR3 sequence (DNA): TGTGCCAGCAGTTGGGGTGGGGAGGGAACCTACGAGCAGTACTTC.

This chain links TRBV28 with TRBJ1-5; 7 bases map to TRBD1. Trimming removed 6 bases from V and 11 bases from J; junction bases left unmatched: 7. The germline V gene has CDR1 MDHEN and CDR2 SYDVKM. The CDR3 has 12 residues. For the CDR3, the DNA is TGTGCCAGCAGACAGGGGAACGGGGCCCAGCATTTT. It encodes CASRQGNGAQHF.

The CDR3 coding sequence is TGTGCCTGGAGTTACTCCCGGACTAGCGGGAGCGTCAATGAGCAGTTCTTC. It codes for CAWSYSRTSGSVNEQFF. This sequence joins TRBV30 and TRBJ2-1, with 13 bases fitting TRBD2. J lost 6 bases, V lost 2 bases, and 10 bases had no gene match. CDR1 and CDR2 (germline): GTSNPN, SVGIG (reference sequence). CDR3 length equals 17 residues.

This chain joins TRBV29-1 and TRBJ2-1; the match to TRBD1 covers 8 bases. The CDR3 sequence is 13 residues long. V trimming: 3 bases; J trimming: 15 bases; junction bases outside the gene matches: 13. The germline V gene encodes CDR1 SQVTM and CDR2 ANQGSEA. In DNA, the CDR3 is TGCAGCGTTGATGCGGACAGGGAGGCTAGCCTGTTCTTC. This sequence encodes CSVDADREASLFF.

This chain joins TRBV4-1 and TRBJ2-1, with 12 bases fitting TRBD2. The CDR3 totals 15 residues. J gave up 5 bases and V 4 bases, and 3 bases lay outside the gene matches. The germline V gene has CDR1 MGHRA and CDR2 YSYEKL. CDR3 region: CASSPGLAGNNEQFF. The CDR3 nucleotides are TGCGCCAGCAGCCCGGGACTAGCGGGTAACAATGAGCAGTTCTTC.

A few counts support this clone. CDR3: CASSLRFRRMAPSGGYTF. CDR3 nucleotide sequence: TGTGCCAGCAGTTTACGGTTCCGCAGAATGGCCCCATCGGGAGGCTACACCTTC. The V gene is TRBV28, the J gene TRBJ1-2; D gene uncertain. This CDR3 comprises 18 residues. V was shortened by 2 bases and J by 8 bases, with 27 bases between the two germline ends. Looked up from germline, CDR1 is MDHEN and CDR2 is SYDVKM.

The chain has TRBV2 and TRBJ2-2; 8 bases align to TRBD2. The CDR3 is made up of 16 amino acids. The ends lost 1 base at V and 2 bases at J; junction bases unmatched: 3. Germline loops: CDR1 SNHLY, CDR2 FYNNEI. As DNA, the CDR3 is TGTGCCAGCAGTGAAGATGGGACTAGAAACACCGGGGAGCTGTTTTTT. Its translation is CASSEDGTRNTGELFF.

This clone appeared a few times. The chain joins TRBV5-8 to TRBJ1-1, with 8 positions matching TRBD1. The CDR3 runs to 15 residues. V was clipped by 3 bases and J by 6 bases; unmatched bases: 10. Looked up from germline, CDR1 is SGHTS and CDR2 is YDEGEE. CDR3 coding DNA: TGTGCCAGCAGCTACCTGACAGGGGCAGTCCCTGAAGCTTTCTTT. Translated: CASSYLTGAVPEAFF.

This clone was seen a single time. The rearrangement links TRBV10-3 to TRBJ2-1, with 7 bases matching TRBD2. Germline loops: CDR1 ENHRY, CDR2 SYGVKD. The CDR3 loop spans 11 amino acids. The J segment lost 9 bases and the V segment lost 6 bases, leaving 2 bases of the junction unmatched. This CDR3 is CAISLAAEQFF. The CDR3 bases are TGTGCCATCAGCCTAGCGGCTGAGCAGTTCTTC.

The chain couples TRBV14 to TRBJ1-2; no clear D gene. The CDR3 totals 16 residues. Between the trimmed V and J ends, which lost 3 bases and 0 bases, there was a span of 14 bases. Germline V gene sequence: CDR1 SGHDN, CDR2 FVKESK. CDR3 loop: CASSHIDTPTNYGYTF. The DNA for the CDR3 is TGTGCCAGCAGCCATATAGACACCCCAACTAACTATGGCTACACCTTC.

J is TRBJ1-3 and V is TRBV29-1, with D unclear. The CDR3 covers 13 residues. Germline V CDR1 and CDR2: SQVTM, ANQGSEA. Between the trimmed V and J ends, which lost 5 bases and 4 bases, there was a span of 12 bases. CDR3 sequence (DNA): TGCAGCGTTAGGTTGGGAGAAGGAAACACCATATATTTT. As protein: CSVRLGEGNTIYF.

This rearrangement joins TRBV7-9 to TRBJ2-3; TRBD2 matches 11 bases. V shed 5 bases and J 8 bases; nucleotides not matched to a gene: 15. Germline CDR1 is SEHNR and CDR2 is FQNEAQ (reference sequence). The CDR3 has 17 residues. The CDR3 region has the DNA TGTGCCAGCAGCCCACCCCTACTAGCGGGGGAGCTTGGTACGCAGTATTTT. Its translation: CASSPPLLAGELGTQYF. Supplemented by reference TRBV7-9 and TRBJ2-3, the full variable domain reads DTGVSQNPRHKITKRGQNVTFRCDPISEHNRLYWYRQTLGQGPEFLTYFQNEAQLEKSRLLSDRFSAERPKGSFSTLEIQRTEQGDSAMYLCASSPPLLAGELGTQYFGPGTRLTVL.

This chain uses TRBV2 with TRBJ1-5; 7 bases map to TRBD1. Unmatched junction bases numbered 4, after V lost 5 bases and J lost 6 bases. The CDR3 covers 13 residues. Germline-derived CDR1 and CDR2 are SNHLY and FYNNEI. CDR3 coding DNA: TGTGCCAGCAGTTCTCAGGGGGGTCAGCCCCAGCATTTT. Amino acids: CASSSQGGQPQHF.

CDR3: CAISGVNTEAFF. The CDR3 DNA sequence: TGTGCCATTTCAGGGGTAAACACTGAAGCTTTCTTT. The rearrangement uses TRBV2 and TRBJ1-1; TRBD1 is a possible D gene (6 bases). The CDR3 spans 12 residues. Germline loops: CDR1 SNHLY, CDR2 FYNNEI. V lost 10 bases and J 2 bases, leaving 11 bases between the germline ends.

The chain carries TRBV19 and TRBJ2-3, with TRBD2 matching over 7 bases. With 10 bases clipped from V and 0 bases from J, the junction kept 7 bases outside the gene matches. CDR3 length: 14 amino acids. In germline, CDR1 is LNHDA, CDR2 SQIVND (reference sequence). CDR3 sequence reads: CATRLAASTDTQYF. The CDR3 DNA is TGTGCCACCCGACTAGCTGCTAGCACAGATACGCAGTATTTT.